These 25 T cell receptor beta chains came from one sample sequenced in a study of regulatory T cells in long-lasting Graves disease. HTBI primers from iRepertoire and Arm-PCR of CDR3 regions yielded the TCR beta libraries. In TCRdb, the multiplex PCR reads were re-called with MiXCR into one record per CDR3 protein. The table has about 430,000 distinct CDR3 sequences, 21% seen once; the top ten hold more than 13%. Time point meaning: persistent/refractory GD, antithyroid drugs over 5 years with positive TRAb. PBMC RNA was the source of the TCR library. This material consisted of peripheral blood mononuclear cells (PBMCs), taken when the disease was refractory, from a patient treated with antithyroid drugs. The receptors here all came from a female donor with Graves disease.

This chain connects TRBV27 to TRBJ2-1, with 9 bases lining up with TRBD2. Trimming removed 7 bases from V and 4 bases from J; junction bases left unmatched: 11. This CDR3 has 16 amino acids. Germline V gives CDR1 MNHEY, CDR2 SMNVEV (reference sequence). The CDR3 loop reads CASTPEAGGAYNEQFF. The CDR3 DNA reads TGTGCCAGCACCCCGGAGGCGGGAGGGGCTTACAATGAGCAGTTCTTC.

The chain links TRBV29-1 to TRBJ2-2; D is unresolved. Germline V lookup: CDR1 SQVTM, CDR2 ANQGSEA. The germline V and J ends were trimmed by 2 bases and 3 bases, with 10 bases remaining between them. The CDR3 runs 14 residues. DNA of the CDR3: TGCAGCGTTGAACGATCAGAGCACACCGGGGAGCTGTTTTTT. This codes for CSVERSEHTGELFF.

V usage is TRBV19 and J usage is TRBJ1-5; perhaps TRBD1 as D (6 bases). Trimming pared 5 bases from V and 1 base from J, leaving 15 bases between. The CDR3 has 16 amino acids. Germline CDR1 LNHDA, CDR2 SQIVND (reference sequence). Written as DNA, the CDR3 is TGTGCCAGTAGTCCGGGACACCAAATAAGCAATCAGCCCCAGCATTTT. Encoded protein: CASSPGHQISNQPQHF.

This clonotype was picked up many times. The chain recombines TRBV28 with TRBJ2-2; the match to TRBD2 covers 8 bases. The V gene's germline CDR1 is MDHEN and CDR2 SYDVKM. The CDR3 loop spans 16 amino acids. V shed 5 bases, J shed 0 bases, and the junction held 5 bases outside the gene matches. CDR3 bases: TGTGCCAGCAGTAAAAGGACTAGCTCGAACACCGGGGAGCTGTTTTTT. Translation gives CASSKRTSSNTGELFF. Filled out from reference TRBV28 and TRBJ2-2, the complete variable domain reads DVKVTQSSRYLVKRTGEKVFLECVQDMDHENMFWYRQDPGLGLRLIYFSYDVKMKEKGDIPEGYSVSREKKERFSLILESASTNQTSMYLCASSKRTSSNTGELFFGEGSRLTVL.

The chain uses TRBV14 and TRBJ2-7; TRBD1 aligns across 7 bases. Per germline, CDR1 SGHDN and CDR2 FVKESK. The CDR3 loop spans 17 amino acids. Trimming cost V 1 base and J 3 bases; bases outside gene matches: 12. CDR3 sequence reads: CASSQVVRDSHNYEQYF. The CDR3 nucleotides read TGTGCCAGCAGCCAAGTAGTAAGGGACAGCCATAACTACGAGCAGTACTTC. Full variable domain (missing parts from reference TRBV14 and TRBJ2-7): EAGVTQFPSHSVIEKGQTVTLRCDPISGHDNLYWYRRVMGKEIKFLLHFVKESKQDESGMPNNRFLAERTGGTYSTLKVQPAELEDSGVYFCASSQVVRDSHNYEQYFGPGTRLTVT.

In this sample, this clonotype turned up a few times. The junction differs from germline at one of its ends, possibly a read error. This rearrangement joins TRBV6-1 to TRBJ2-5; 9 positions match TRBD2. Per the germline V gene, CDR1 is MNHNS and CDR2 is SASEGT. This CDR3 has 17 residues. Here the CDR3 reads CACRGGLANYFKETQYF. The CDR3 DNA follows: TGTGCCTGCAGAGGCGGACTAGCGAACTATTTTAAAGAGACCCAGTACTTC.

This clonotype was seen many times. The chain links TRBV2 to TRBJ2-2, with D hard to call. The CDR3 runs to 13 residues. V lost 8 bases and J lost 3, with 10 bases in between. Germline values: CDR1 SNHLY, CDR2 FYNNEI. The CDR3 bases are TGTGCCAGCCGGAGCACAGACACCGGGGAGCTGTTTTTT. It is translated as CASRSTDTGELFF.

The CDR3 nucleotides read TGTGCTAGCGCCCCGGGACTAGCGAAAAATGAGACCCAGTACTTC. It encodes CASAPGLAKNETQYF. The chain recombines TRBV12-5 with TRBJ2-5; 10 positions match TRBD2. V lost 9 bases and J lost 5; bases outside the gene matches: 12. Germline V gene data show CDR1 as LGHNT and CDR2 as FRNRAP. The CDR3 totals 15 residues.

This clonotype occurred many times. The DNA for the CDR3 is TGCAGTGCTAGAGCAGGGGCTGCTGAAGCTTTCTTT. Residues: CSARAGAAEAFF. The chain combines TRBV20-1 with TRBJ1-1; D perhaps matches TRBD1 (6 bases). From germline, CDR1 is DFQATT and CDR2 SNEGSKA (reference sequence). The CDR3 has 12 residues. V lost 1 base to trimming and J lost 6 bases, with 9 bases between them.

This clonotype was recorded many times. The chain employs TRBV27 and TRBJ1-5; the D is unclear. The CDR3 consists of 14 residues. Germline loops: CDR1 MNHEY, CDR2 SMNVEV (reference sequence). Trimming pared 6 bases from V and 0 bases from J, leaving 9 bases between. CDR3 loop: CASRQDVSNQPQHF. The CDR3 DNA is TGTGCCAGCAGGCAGGATGTTAGCAATCAGCCCCAGCATTTT.

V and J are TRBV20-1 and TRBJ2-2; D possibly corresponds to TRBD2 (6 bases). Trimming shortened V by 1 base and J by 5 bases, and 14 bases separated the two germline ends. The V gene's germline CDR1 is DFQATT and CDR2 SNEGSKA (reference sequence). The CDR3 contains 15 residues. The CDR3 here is CSARVGGLGTGELFF. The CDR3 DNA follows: TGCAGTGCTAGAGTGGGGGGTTTGGGGACCGGGGAGCTGTTTTTT.

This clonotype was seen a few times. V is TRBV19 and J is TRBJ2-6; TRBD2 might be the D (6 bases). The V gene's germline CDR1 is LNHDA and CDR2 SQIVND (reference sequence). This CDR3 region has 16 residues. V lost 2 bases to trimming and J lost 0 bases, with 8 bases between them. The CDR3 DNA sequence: TGTGCCAGTAGTATATCGGACTACTCTGGGGCCAACGTCCTGACTTTC. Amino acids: CASSISDYSGANVLTF.

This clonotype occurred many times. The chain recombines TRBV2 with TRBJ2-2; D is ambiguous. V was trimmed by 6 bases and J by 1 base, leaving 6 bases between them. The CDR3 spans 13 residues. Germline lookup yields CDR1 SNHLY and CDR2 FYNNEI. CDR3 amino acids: CASRIRNTGELFF. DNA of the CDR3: TGTGCCAGCAGGATTAGGAACACCGGGGAGCTGTTTTTT.

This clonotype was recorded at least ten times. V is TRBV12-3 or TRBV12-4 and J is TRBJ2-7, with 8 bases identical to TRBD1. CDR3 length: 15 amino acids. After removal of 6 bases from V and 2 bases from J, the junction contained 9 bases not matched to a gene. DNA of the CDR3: TGTGCCAGCAGACGGTCCGGGACAGGCACCTACGAGCAGTACTTC. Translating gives CASRRSGTGTYEQYF.

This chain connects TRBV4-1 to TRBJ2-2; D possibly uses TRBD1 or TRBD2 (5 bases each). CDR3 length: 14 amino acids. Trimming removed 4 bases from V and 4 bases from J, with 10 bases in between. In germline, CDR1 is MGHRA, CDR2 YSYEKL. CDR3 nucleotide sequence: TGCGCCAGCAGCCGCAGGGAGATCACCGGGGAGCTGTTTTTT. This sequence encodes CASSRREITGELFF.

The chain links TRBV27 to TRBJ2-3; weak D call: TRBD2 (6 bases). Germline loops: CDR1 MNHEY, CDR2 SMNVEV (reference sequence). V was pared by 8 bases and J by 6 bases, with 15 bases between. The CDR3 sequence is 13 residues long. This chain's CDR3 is CASGGPSVDTQYF. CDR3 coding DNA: TGTGCCAGCGGAGGACCTAGCGTGGATACGCAGTATTTT.

The DNA for the CDR3 is TGTGCCAGCAGGGCGGGTAGCACAGATACGCAGTATTTT. The encoded protein is CASRAGSTDTQYF. The chain recombines TRBV28 with TRBJ2-3; a possible D gene is TRBD2 (5 bases). V lost 6 bases and J 0 bases, leaving 7 bases between the germline ends. Germline loops: CDR1 MDHEN, CDR2 SYDVKM. This CDR3 is 13 amino acids long.

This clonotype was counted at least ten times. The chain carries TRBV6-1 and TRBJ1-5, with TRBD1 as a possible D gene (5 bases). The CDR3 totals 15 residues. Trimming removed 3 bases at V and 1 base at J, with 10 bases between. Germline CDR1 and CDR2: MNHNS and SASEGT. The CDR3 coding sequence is TGTGCCAGCAGTGAGGGGACGGTCAGCAATCAGCCCCAGCATTTT. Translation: CASSEGTVSNQPQHF.

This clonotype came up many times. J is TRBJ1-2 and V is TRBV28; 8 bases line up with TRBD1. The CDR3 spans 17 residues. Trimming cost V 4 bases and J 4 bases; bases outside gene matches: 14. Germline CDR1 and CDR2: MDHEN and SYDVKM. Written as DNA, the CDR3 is TGTGCCAGCAGTTCCCCGGGGACAGGAGTTTCTTCCTATGGCTACACCTTC. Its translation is CASSSPGTGVSSYGYTF.

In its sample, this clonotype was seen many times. The CDR3 DNA reads TGTGCCAGCAAAACCAGAGATAACTATGGCTACACCTTC. This codes for CASKTRDNYGYTF. The rearrangement joins TRBV27 to TRBJ1-2; D gene unclear. Looked up from germline, CDR1 is MNHEY and CDR2 is SMNVEV (reference sequence). This CDR3 has 13 amino acids. V was cut by 7 bases and J by 1 base, with 10 bases left in between.

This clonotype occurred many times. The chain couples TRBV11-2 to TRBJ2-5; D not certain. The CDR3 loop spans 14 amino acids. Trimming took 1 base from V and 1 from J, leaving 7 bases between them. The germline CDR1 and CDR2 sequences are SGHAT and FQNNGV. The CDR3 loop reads CASSLVYSQETQYF. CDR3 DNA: TGTGCCAGCAGCTTAGTTTACAGCCAAGAGACCCAGTACTTC.

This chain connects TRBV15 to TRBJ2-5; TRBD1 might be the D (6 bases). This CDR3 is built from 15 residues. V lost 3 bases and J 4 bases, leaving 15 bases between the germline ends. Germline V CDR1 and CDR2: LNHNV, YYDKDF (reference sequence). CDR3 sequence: CATSSTDSPRETQYF. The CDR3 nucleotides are TGTGCCACCAGCAGCACGGACAGTCCCCGAGAGACCCAGTACTTC. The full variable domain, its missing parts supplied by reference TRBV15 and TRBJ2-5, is DAMVIQNPRYQVTQFGKPVTLSCSQTLNHNVMYWYQQKSSQAPKLLFHYYDKDFNNEADTPDNFQSRRPNTSFCFLDIRSPGLGDTAMYLCATSSTDSPRETQYFGPGTRLLVL.

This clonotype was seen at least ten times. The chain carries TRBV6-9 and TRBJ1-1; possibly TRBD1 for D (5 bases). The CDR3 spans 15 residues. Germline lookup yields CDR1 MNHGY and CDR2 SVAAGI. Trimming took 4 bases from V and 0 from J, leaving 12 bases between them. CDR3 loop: CASSFDRDLNTEAFF. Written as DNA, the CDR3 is TGTGCCAGCAGTTTCGACAGAGATCTGAACACTGAAGCTTTCTTT.

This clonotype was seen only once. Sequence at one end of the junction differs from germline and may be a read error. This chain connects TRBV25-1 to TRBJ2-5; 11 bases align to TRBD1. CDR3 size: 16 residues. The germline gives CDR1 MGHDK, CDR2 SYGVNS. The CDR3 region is CTSSEWTGGGLETQYF. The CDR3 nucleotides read TGTACCAGCAGTGAATGGACAGGGGGCGGTTTAGAGACCCAGTACTTC. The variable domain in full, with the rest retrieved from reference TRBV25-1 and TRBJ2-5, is EADIYQTPRYLVIGTGKKITLECSQTMGHDKMYWYQQDPGMELHLIHYSYGVNSTEKGDLSSESTVSRIRTEHFPLTLESARPSHTSQYLCTSSEWTGGGLETQYFGPGTRLLVL.

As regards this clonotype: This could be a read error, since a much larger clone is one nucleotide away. CDR3 nucleotides: TGTGCCAGTAGGGAGACTAACCAAGAGACCCAGTACTTC. This gives the protein CASRETNQETQYF. This chain joins TRBV19 and TRBJ2-5; maybe TRBD2 (5 bases). This CDR3 is built from 13 residues. CDR1 is LNHDA and CDR2 is SQIVND in the germline V gene (reference sequence). The germline V and J ends were trimmed by 6 bases and 0 bases, with 8 bases remaining between them.